This T cell receptor beta chain is from a study of CD8 T cells in ankylosing spondylitis. The study, taken as a whole, reports: Reportedly, disease-linked clones are significantly enriched in ankylosing spondylitis patients' matched synovial fluid.

This clonotype showed up many times. The antigen remains unidentified. A quantitative 5'-RACE method, one with molecular barcodes, was used to make TCR beta libraries. MiXCR, run by TCRdb on the 5' RACE reads, gives a single entry per CDR3 protein. The top ten hold 10% to 15% of the sample, which has just over 350,000 distinct CDR3 sequences, approximately 22% seen once. Sequenced input: blood, either unsorted or a sorted T cell fraction (not recorded which). The TCR was taken from a male donor with ankylosing spondylitis or in good health (not recorded which).

For the CDR3, the DNA is TGTGCCAGCACCCCCGGGCAAGGACTGGCCTACAATGAGCAGTTCTTC. Its translation is CASTPGQGLAYNEQFF. The genes are TRBV28 and TRBJ2-1; TRBD2 might be the D (5 bases). Deletions cut 7 bases from V and 2 bases from J, with 18 bases between. Germline lookup yields CDR1 MDHEN and CDR2 SYDVKM. This CDR3 has 16 amino acids. Full variable domain (rest looked up from reference TRBV28 and TRBJ2-1): DVKVTQSSRYLVKRTGEKVFLECVQDMDHENMFWYRQDPGLGLRLIYFSYDVKMKEKGDIPEGYSVSREKKERFSLILESASTNQTSMYLCASTPGQGLAYNEQFFGPGTRLTVL.